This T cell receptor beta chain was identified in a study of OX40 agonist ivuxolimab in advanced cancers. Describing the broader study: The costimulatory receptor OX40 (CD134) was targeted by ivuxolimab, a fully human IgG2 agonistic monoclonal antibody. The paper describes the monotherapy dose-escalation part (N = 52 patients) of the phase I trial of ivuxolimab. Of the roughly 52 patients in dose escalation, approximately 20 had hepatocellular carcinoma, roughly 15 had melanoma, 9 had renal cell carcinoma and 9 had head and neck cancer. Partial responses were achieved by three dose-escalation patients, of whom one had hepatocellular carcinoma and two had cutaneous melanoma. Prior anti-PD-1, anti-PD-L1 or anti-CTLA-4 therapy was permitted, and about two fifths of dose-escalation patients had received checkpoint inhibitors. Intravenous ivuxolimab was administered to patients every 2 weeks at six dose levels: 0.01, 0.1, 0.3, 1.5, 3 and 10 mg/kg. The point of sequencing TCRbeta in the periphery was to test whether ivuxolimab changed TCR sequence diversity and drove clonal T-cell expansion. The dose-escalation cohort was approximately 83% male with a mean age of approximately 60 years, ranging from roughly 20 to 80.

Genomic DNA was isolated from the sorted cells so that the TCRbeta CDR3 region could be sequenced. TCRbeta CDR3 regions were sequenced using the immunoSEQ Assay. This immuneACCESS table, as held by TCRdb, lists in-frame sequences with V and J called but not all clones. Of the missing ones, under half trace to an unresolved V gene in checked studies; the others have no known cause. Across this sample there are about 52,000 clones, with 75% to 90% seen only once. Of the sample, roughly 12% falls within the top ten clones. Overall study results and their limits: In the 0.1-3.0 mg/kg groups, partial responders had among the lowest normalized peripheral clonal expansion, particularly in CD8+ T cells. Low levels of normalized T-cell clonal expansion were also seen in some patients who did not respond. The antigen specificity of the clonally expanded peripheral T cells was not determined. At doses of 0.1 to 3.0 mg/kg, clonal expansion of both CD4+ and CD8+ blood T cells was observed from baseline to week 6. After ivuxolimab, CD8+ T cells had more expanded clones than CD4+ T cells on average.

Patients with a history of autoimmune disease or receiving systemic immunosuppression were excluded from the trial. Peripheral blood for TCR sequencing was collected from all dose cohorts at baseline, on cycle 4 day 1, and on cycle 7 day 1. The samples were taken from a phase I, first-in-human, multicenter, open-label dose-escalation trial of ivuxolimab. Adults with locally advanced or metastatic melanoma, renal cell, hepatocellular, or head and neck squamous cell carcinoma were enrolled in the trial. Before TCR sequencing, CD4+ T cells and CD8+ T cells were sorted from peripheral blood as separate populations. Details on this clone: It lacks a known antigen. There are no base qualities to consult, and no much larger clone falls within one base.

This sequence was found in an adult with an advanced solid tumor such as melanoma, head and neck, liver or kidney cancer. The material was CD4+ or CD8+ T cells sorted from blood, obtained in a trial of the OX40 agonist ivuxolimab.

The bases are TGTGCCAGCAGATTGGACAGGGAAAATGAGCAGTTCTTC. Its translation reads: CASRLDRENEQFF. Rearrangement joined TRBV2 to TRBJ2-1; 8 central bases correspond to TRBD1. Trimmed from V: 6 bases; trimmed from J: 7 bases; junction bases lacking a gene match: 5. Based on the germline V gene, the CDR1 and CDR2 sequences are SNHLY and FYNNEI. Spanning cysteine to phenylalanine, the CDR3 consists of 13 amino acids. The CDR3 DNA has 39 bases and is translated from base 1. The full variable domain, with segments outside the CDR3 supplied by the reference TRBV2 and TRBJ2-1 proteins, appears as EPEVTQTPSHQVTQMGQEVILRCVPISNHLYFYWYRQILGQKVEFLVSFYNNEISEKSEIFDDQFSVERPDGSNFTLKIRSTKLEDSAMYFCASRLDRENEQFFGPGTRLTVL.